This T cell receptor (beta chain) was found in a study of blood T cell repertoires in COVID-19 (dated by TCRdb to 2020 to 2022). About the study as a whole: The collaborator samples originated in the United States, Italy and Spain and spanned the acute and convalescent phases of COVID-19. The prospective study material was composed of cDNA or gDNA derived from T cells, B-cell-depleted T cells, or PBMCs. Deeply sampled blood TCRbeta repertoires from subjects exposed to, actively infected with, or recovered from COVID-19 were included in the dataset. The repertoires were made available in a free public database intended to serve as a resource for research on the immune response to SARS-CoV-2. Samples came from the ongoing ImmuneRACE study (first 160 participants) plus 1,254 subjects from 6 global collaborators. Nearly every sample came with metadata listing a de-identified subject ID, COVID-19 status, age in years and sex. Where HLA class I and class II types were available, the types were taken from metadata supplied by the sample provider, not from assay-based typing.

In its sample, this clone was seen once. Its antigen is currently not known. Base qualities were left out, and no much larger clone turns up one base away. The paper's findings and limits, for the study overall: The amount of clinical and demographic metadata varied by source and participant and was provided uncurated.

TCRbeta CDR3 regions were amplified from genomic DNA by means of the immunoSEQ Assay, a bias-controlled multiplex PCR. The original methods were these. The number of nucleated cells in each sample was estimated from the amplification of reference gene primers within the assay. Sequence reads were collapsed and filtered to measure the absolute abundance of every unique TCRbeta CDR3 rearrangement. For each sample, productive Simpson clonality was calculated by taking the square root of Simpson's diversity index across productive rearrangements. This is the immuneACCESS table as TCRdb keeps it, with only in-frame sequences that have V and J called. A part of the clones is gone; compared with another copy, unresolved V genes explain less than half, and the rest is unexplained. V and J calls and clone size come straight from that table; D and trimming were deduced from the DNA. Present in this sample are under 70,000 clones, roughly 70% of which were seen just once. Approximately 15% of the sample is held by the ten biggest clonotypes.

Inclusive of the bounding cysteine and phenylalanine, the CDR3 is 14 residues long. Kept here is only the CDR3 DNA, which spans 42 bases and is read in frame from base 1. CDR1 and CDR2 (MNHEY, SVGAGI) derive from the germline V gene. V has 11 bases trimmed and J has 7 bases trimmed; junction bases matching no gene number 13. Whole blood was collected in K2EDTA tubes by collaborating institutions according to the institutions' own protocols. For TCRbeta analysis, collaborator samples were shipped as frozen whole blood, as isolated PBMCs, or as DNA extracted from either sample type. The sequence joins TRBV6-5 to TRBJ1-4, with 7 central nucleotides matching TRBD1. This TCR derives from a woman between 70 and 85 years old with acute or convalescent COVID-19. The sequenced sample consisted of peripheral blood. The base sequence is TGTGCCTCAAGCAACAGGGGAAAGGCTGAAAAACTGTTTTTT. Protein translation: CASSNRGKAEKLFF.